These 12 T cell receptor beta chains originate from one sample sequenced in a study of spatial heterogeneity in lung cancer. General study points: Tumor mutation counts were tracked by expanded intratumoral alpha and beta TCR counts.

TCRdb independently ran MiXCR on the 5' RACE reads; one entry per CDR3 protein. The data show 7,500 to 8,000 distinct CDR3 sequences, 6% to 7% seen once. The time point was: sample taken at primary tumor resection. For these receptors, no antigen is known. The source material was lung tumor tissue, sampled at surgery. Receptors originate from a female donor with early-stage non-small cell lung cancer.

In this sample, this clonotype turned up many times. J is TRBJ2-1 and V is TRBV7-6; no firm D call. CDR1 is SGHVS, CDR2 FNYEAQ, per germline. Trimming pared 5 bases from V and 12 bases from J, leaving 14 bases between. The CDR3 contains 12 residues. DNA for the CDR3: TGTGCCAGCAGCCCAGGAAGCGAGGCGCAGTTCTTC. This translates into CASSPGSEAQFF.

This clonotype appeared a few times. This rearrangement joins TRBV30 to TRBJ2-1; D remains unclear. Germline V CDR1 and CDR2: GTSNPN, SVGIG (reference sequence). The CDR3 runs to 12 residues. Trimming took off 4 bases at V and 6 bases at J, with 10 bases between the two ends. The CDR3 spells CAWKLGLNEQFF. The CDR3 DNA sequence: TGTGCCTGGAAGTTGGGCCTCAATGAGCAGTTCTTC.

By frequency in the sample, this clonotype is medium-sized. The chain joins TRBV6-5 to TRBJ1-1, with 7 bases that match TRBD1. Germline V lookup: CDR1 MNHEY, CDR2 SVGAGI. The length of the CDR3 is 13 residues. V lost 4 bases, J lost 5 bases, and 4 bases stayed unmatched. CDR3: CASSWRGRTEAFF. The DNA of the CDR3 is TGTGCCAGCAGTTGGAGGGGGCGGACTGAAGCTTTCTTT.

This clonotype was observed many times. The chain employs TRBV12-3 or TRBV12-4 and TRBJ1-3; 8 nucleotides align to TRBD1. The CDR3 covers 13 residues. The CDR3 region is CASKQGAGNTIYF. CDR3 DNA sequence: TGTGCTTCTAAACAGGGGGCTGGAAACACCATATATTTT.

This clonotype was seen many times. This chain connects TRBV30 to TRBJ2-3; 12 bases match TRBD2. Germline V gives CDR1 GTSNPN, CDR2 SVGIG (reference sequence). CDR3 size: 15 residues. V lost 2 bases and J lost 2; bases outside the gene matches: 2. CDR3 nucleotides: TGTGCCTGGAGTCGGACTAGCGGGAACACAGATACGCAGTATTTT. It is translated as CAWSRTSGNTDTQYF.

This clonotype was counted at least ten times. The V call is TRBV30, the J call TRBJ1-4; D ambiguous. The CDR3 spans 15 residues. V lost 0 bases and J 1 base, leaving 9 bases between the germline ends. The germline gives CDR1 GTSNPN, CDR2 SVGIG (reference sequence). CDR3 residues: CAWSVRAGTNEKLFF. Here the CDR3 DNA reads TGTGCCTGGAGTGTACGGGCAGGAACTAATGAAAAACTGTTTTTT.

In its sample, this clonotype was seen many times. This chain uses TRBV20-1 with TRBJ2-7, with 12 nucleotides matching TRBD2. This CDR3 contains 18 residues. The junction had 13 bases not matched to a gene; V was cut back by 0 bases and J by 4 bases. CDR1 DFQATT and CDR2 SNEGSKA come from the germline V gene (reference sequence). The CDR3 DNA sequence: TGCAGTGCTAGAGATATTACTAGCGGGAGGCATGCCGAGTACGAGCAGTACTTC. This sequence encodes CSARDITSGRHAEYEQYF.

In this sample, this clonotype is medium-sized. The CDR3 sequence is CASSLSLTGDIQYF. The CDR3 bases are TGTGCCAGCAGTTTATCCCTGACAGGGGACATTCAGTACTTC. V and J are TRBV28 and TRBJ2-4; TRBD1 matches 8 bases. This CDR3 contains 14 residues. The V gene end was trimmed by 1 base and the J gene end by 8 bases; junction bases not matched to a gene: 4. Germline CDR1 MDHEN, CDR2 SYDVKM.

On this clonotype itself: Just one base apart from a much larger clone, this may be a read error. The chain joins TRBV18 to TRBJ2-3; D remains ambiguous. The V end was cut by 3 bases, the J end by 9 bases, with 10 bases between. Germline V gene sequence: CDR1 KGHSH, CDR2 LQKENI. The CDR3 totals 12 residues. CDR3 residues: CASSPSKETQYF. The CDR3 DNA is TGTGCCAGCTCACCTTCAAAAGAAACGCAGTATTTT. Supplemented by reference TRBV18 and TRBJ2-3, the full variable domain reads NAGVMQNPRHLVRRRGQEARLRCSPMKGHSHVYWYRQLPEEGLKFMVYLQKENIIDESGMPKERFSAEFPKEGPSILRIQQVVRGDSAAYFCASSPSKETQYFGPGTRLTVL.

This clonotype occurred many times. This chain links TRBV4-1 with TRBJ2-2, with D possibly being TRBD2 (5 bases). V dropped 0 bases and J dropped 3 bases, with 14 bases sitting between them. Germline-derived CDR1 and CDR2 are MGHRA and YSYEKL. The CDR3 covers 17 residues. This chain's CDR3 is CASSQDGSGLYTGELFF. The CDR3, as DNA: TGCGCCAGCAGCCAAGATGGCAGCGGACTTTACACCGGGGAGCTGTTTTTT.

The gene calls are TRBV6-5 and TRBJ2-1; no firm D call. From germline, CDR1 is MNHEY and CDR2 SVGAGI. Trimming cost V 5 bases and J 2 bases, with 7 bases left between them. The CDR3 is 13 residues long. As DNA, the CDR3 is TGTGCCAGCAGTCGTCAGCCCTACAATGAGCAGTTCTTC. Protein: CASSRQPYNEQFF.

This clonotype was picked up many times. V and J are TRBV20-1 and TRBJ2-3; 10 bases are shared with TRBD2. CDR1 is DFQATT, CDR2 SNEGSKA, per germline (reference sequence). The CDR3 is 16 amino acids. The V gene end was trimmed by 0 bases and the J gene end by 4 bases; junction bases not matched to a gene: 7. Here the CDR3 reads CSARDLLAGEADTQYF. DNA for the CDR3: TGCAGTGCTAGAGACCTCCTAGCGGGAGAAGCAGATACGCAGTATTTT.